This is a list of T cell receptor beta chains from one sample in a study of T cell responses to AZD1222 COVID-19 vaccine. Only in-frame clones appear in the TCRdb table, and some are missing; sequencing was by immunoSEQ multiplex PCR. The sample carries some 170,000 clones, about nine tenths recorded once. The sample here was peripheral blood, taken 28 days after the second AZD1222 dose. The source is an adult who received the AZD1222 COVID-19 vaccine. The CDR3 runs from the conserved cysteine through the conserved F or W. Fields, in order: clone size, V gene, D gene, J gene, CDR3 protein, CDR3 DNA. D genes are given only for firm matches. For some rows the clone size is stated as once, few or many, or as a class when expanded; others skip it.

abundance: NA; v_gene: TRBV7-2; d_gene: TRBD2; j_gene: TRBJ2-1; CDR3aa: CASSLANPTKRLAGGHNEQFF; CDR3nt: TGTGCCAGCAGCTTAGCCAACCCAACCAAAAGGTTAGCGGGAGGACACAATGAGCAGTTCTTC
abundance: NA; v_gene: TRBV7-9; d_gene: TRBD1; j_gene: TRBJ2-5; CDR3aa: CASSLMGDRGETQYF; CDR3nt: TGTGCCAGCAGCTTAATGGGGGACAGGGGAGAGACCCAGTACTTC
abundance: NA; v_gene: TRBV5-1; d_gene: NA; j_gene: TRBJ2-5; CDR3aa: CASSLEARSLETQYF; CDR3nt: TGCGCCAGCAGCTTGGAGGCCCGATCCTTGGAGACCCAGTACTTC
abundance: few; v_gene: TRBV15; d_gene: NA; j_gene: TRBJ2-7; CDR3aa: CATSERVQSYEQYF; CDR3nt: TGTGCCACCAGCGAAAGGGTTCAGTCCTACGAGCAGTACTTC
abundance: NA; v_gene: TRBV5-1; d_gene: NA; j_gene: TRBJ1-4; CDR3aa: CASSLDPGGGEGEKLFF; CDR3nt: TGCGCCAGCAGCTTGGACCCCGGAGGGGGGGAGGGTGAAAAACTGTTTTTT
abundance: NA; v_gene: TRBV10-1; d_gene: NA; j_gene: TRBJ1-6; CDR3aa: CASSSDWNSPLHF; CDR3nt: TGCGCCAGCAGCTCGGATTGGAATTCACCCCTCCACTTT
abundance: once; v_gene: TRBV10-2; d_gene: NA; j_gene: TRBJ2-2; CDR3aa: CASTAVDTGELFF; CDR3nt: TGCGCCAGCACAGCGGTTGACACCGGGGAGCTGTTTTTT
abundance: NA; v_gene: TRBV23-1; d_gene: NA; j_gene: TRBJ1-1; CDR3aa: CASSLLRLGRNTEAFF; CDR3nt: TGCGCCAGCAGTCTCCTCAGACTTGGGCGGAACACTGAAGCTTTCTTT
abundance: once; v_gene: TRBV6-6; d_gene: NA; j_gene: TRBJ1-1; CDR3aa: CASSYSQGEAFF; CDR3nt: TGTGCCAGCAGTTACTCGCAGGGCGAAGCTTTCTTT
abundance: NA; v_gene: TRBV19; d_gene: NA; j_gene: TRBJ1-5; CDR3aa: CASSISPSNQPQHF; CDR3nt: TGTGCCAGTAGTATTTCTCCGAGCAATCAGCCCCAGCATTTT
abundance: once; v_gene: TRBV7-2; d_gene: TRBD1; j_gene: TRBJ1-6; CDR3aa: CASSALGTGGTFTLHF; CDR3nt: TGTGCCAGCAGCGCATTGGGTACAGGGGGCACTTTCACCCTCCACTTT
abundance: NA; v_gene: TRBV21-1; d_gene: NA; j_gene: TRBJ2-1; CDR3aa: CASSKVAGEVNEQFF; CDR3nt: TGTGCCAGCAGCAAAGTGGCCGGAGAGGTCAATGAGCAGTTCTTC
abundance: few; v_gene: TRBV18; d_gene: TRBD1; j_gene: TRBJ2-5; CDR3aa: CASSPKLQGARETQYF; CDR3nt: TGTGCCAGCTCACCAAAACTACAGGGGGCTAGAGAGACCCAGTACTTC
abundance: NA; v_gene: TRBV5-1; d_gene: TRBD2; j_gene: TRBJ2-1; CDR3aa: CASSLAQTSGRALNEQFF; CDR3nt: TGCGCCAGCAGCTTGGCCCAGACTAGCGGGAGGGCCTTGAATGAGCAGTTCTTC
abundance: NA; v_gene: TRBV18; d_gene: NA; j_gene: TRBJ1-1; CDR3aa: CASSPTSYSEAFF; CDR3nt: TGTGCCAGCTCTCCGACATCGTACTCTGAAGCTTTCTTT
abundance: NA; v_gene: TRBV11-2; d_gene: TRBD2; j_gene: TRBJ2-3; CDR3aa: CASSLGLAIDTQYF; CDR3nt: TGTGCCAGCAGCTTGGGACTAGCGATAGATACGCAGTATTTT
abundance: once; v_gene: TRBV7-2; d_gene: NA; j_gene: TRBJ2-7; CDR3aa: CASSLARGAVYEQYF; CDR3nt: TGTGCCAGCAGCTTAGCTAGGGGGGCGGTCTACGAGCAGTACTTC
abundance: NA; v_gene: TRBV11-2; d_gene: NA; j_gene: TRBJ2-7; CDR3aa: CASSPMNYEQYF; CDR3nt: TGTGCCAGCAGCCCGATGAACTACGAGCAGTACTTC